This entry describes one TCR beta chain. Its antigen is as yet unknown. This sample stems from a study of cytomegalovirus exposure and HLA in healthy donors. Study-level findings and limits: Investigators reported 150 to 200 TCR beta chains as tied to cytomegalovirus.

The V segment lost 4 bases and the J segment 6 bases; nucleotides outside the gene matches: 9. The CDR3 length is 15 residues. In germline, CDR1 is MNHNS, CDR2 SASEGT. Method: immunoSEQ multiplex PCR; TCRdb's copy keeps in-frame clones and lacks some. Here the sample spans 110,000 to 150,000 clones, approximately 93% being singletons. The donors belonged to the approximately 120-subject validation cohort, separate from the roughly 700-subject first cohort. V and J are TRBV6-1 and TRBJ1-2; TRBD1 matches 9 bases. The sample comprised PBMCs. The sequence was collected from a man in his late teens or twenties in good health and CMV-seronegative. In DNA, the CDR3 is TGTGCCAGCAGTGCCCTGGACAGGGGCTCAAATGGCTACACCTTC. As protein: CASSALDRGSNGYTF.